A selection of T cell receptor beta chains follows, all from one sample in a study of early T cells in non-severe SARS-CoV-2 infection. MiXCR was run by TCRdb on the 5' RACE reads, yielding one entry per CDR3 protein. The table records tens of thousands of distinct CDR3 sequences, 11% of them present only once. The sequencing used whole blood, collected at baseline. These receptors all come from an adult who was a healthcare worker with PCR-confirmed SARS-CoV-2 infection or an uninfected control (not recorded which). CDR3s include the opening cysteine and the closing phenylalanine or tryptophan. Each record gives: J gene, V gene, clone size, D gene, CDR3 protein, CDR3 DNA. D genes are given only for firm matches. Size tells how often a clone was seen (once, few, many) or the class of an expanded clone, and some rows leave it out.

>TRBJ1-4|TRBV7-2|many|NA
CASSYQAGNEKLFF
TGTGCCAGCAGCTACCAGGCGGGGAATGAAAAACTGTTTTTT
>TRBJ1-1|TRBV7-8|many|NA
CASSLAGQLGTEAFF
TGTGCCAGCAGCTTAGCAGGGCAGCTGGGAACTGAAGCTTTCTTT
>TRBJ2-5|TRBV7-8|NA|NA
CASSFSRDETQYF
TGTGCCAGCAGCTTTTCCAGGGACGAGACCCAGTACTTC
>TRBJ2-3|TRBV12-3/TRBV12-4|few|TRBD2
CASRPGTSGHYTDTQYF
TGTGCCAGCAGACCCGGGACTAGCGGGCACTACACAGATACGCAGTATTTT
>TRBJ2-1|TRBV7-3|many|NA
CASSLIGGNEQFF
TGTGCCAGCAGTTTAATAGGGGGGAATGAGCAGTTCTTC
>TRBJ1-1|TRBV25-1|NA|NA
CASSVSYTNTEAFF
TGTGCCAGCAGTGTGAGTTACACGAACACTGAAGCTTTCTTT
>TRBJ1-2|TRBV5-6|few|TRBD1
CASSSDRANYGYTF
TGTGCCAGCAGCTCGGACAGGGCTAACTATGGCTACACCTTC
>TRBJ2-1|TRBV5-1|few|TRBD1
CASSQGQDNEQFF
TGCGCCAGCAGCCAAGGACAGGATAATGAGCAGTTCTTC
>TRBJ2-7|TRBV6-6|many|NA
CASRLPDSYEQYF
TGTGCCAGTAGACTCCCTGACTCGTACGAGCAGTACTTC
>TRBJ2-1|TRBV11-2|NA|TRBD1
CASSRTGGNEQFF
TGTGCCAGCAGCAGGACAGGAGGAAATGAGCAGTTCTTC
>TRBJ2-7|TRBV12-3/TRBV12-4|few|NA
CASSLATITALSSYEQYF
TGTGCCAGCAGTTTAGCGACGATTACAGCACTCAGCTCCTACGAGCAGTACTTC
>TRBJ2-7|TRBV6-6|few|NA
CASSYSVSAGYEQYF
TGTGCCAGCAGTTACTCGGTGTCCGCCGGCTACGAGCAGTACTTC
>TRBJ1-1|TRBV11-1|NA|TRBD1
CASSSQGMTEAFF
TGTGCCAGCAGCTCACAGGGGATGACTGAAGCTTTCTTT
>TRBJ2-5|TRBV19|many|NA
CASSIPAGTRGPRQYF
TGTGCCAGTAGTATTCCCGCCGGGACAAGGGGACCCCGGCAGTACTTC
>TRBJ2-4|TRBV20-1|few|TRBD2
CSSPGLAGPLAKNIQYF
TGCAGCAGCCCCGGACTAGCGGGACCACTGGCCAAAAACATTCAGTACTTC
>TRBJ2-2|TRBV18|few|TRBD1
CASSPHGTGDANTGELFF
TGTGCCAGCTCACCCCACGGGACAGGGGACGCGAACACCGGGGAGCTGTTTTTT
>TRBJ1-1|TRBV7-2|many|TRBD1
CASSPDRGLQAFF
TGTGCCAGCAGCCCGGACAGGGGGCTACAAGCTTTCTTT
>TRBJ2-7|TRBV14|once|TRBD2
CASSQAQTSGGPEQYF
TGTGCCAGCAGCCAAGCCCAGACTAGCGGGGGGCCGGAGCAGTACTTC
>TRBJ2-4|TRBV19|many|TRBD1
CASSSTRRQGRENIQYF
TGTGCCAGTAGTTCAACCCGCCGACAGGGTAGGGAAAACATTCAGTACTTC
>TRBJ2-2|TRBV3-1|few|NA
CASRNLAGSGELFF
TGTGCCAGCAGGAACCTTGCGGGGAGCGGGGAGCTGTTTTTT
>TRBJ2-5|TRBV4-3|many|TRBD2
CASSQGLAGDQETQYF
TGCGCCAGCAGCCAAGGACTAGCGGGCGACCAAGAGACCCAGTACTTC
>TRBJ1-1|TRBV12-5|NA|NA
CASGWGESAEAFF
TGTGCTAGTGGTTGGGGAGAATCTGCTGAAGCTTTCTTT
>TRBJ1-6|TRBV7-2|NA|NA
CASRRNGGHSPLHF
TGTGCCAGCAGACGTAACGGGGGGCACTCACCCCTCCACTTT
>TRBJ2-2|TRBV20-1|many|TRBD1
CSATDRVGGELFF
TGCAGTGCAACGGACAGGGTTGGCGGGGAGCTGTTTTTT
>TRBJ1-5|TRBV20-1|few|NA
CSARSGLSNQPQHF
TGCAGTGCTAGATCAGGGTTAAGCAATCAGCCCCAGCATTTT
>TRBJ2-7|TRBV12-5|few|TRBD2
CASGESGGGYEQYF
TGTGCTAGTGGAGAGAGTGGCGGGGGGTACGAGCAGTACTTC
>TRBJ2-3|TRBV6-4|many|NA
CASTSDPAGTDTQYF
TGTGCCAGCACCTCGGACCCTGCGGGCACAGATACGCAGTATTTT
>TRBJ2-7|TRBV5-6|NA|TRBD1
CASGRGQYYEQYF
TGTGCCAGCGGCCGGGGACAGTACTACGAGCAGTACTTC
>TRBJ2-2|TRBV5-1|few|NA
CASSGEDSGSSGELFF
TGCGCCAGCAGCGGCGAGGACTCTGGTAGCAGCGGGGAGCTGTTTTTT
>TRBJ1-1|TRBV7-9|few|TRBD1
CASSYLDRVTEAFF
TGTGCCAGCAGCTATCTGGACAGGGTGACTGAAGCTTTCTTT
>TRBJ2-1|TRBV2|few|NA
CASTQGGDYNEQFF
TGTGCCAGCACACAAGGTGGGGACTACAATGAGCAGTTCTTC
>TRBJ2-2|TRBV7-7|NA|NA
CASSLLPGLDTGELFF
TGTGCCAGCAGCTTACTTCCGGGCCTGGATACCGGGGAGCTGTTTTTT
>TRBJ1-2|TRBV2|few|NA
CASSERTGYTF
TGTGCCAGCAGTGAGAGGACAGGCTACACCTTC
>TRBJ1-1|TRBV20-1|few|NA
CSARPAGVDTEAFF
TGCAGTGCTAGGCCGGCAGGGGTGGACACTGAAGCTTTCTTT
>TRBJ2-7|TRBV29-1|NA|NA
CSVELAGSYEQYF
TGCAGCGTTGAGCTGGCAGGCTCCTACGAGCAGTACTTC
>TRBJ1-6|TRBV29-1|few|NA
CSVGHDPNSPLHF
TGCAGCGTTGGACACGATCCTAATTCACCCCTCCACTTT
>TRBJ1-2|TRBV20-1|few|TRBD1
CSATTHLRQGSGYTF
TGCAGTGCTACCACCCACCTTAGACAGGGTTCTGGCTACACCTTC
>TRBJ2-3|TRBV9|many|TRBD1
CASSVQGAVSTDTQYF
TGTGCCAGCAGCGTACAGGGGGCGGTTAGCACAGATACGCAGTATTTT
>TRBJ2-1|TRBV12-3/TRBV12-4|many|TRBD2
CASSPLSGGEYNEQFF
TGTGCCAGCAGTCCTCTGAGCGGGGGGGAGTACAATGAGCAGTTCTTC
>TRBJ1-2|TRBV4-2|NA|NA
CASSQDEDYGYTF
TGTGCCAGCAGCCAGGATGAGGACTATGGCTACACCTTC
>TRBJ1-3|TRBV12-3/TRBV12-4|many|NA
CASRHTDSPSGNTIYF
TGTGCCAGCAGACATACGGACAGTCCCTCTGGAAACACCATATATTTT
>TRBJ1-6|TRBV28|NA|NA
CASSSSILPLHF
TGTGCCAGCAGCTCCTCAATTCTACCCCTCCACTTT
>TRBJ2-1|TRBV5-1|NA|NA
CASSLANPIGNEQFF
TGCGCCAGCAGCTTGGCAAACCCGATCGGAAATGAGCAGTTCTTC
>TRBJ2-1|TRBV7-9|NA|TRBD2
CASSSRTSGGEYNEQFF
TGTGCCAGCAGCTCTCGGACTAGCGGGGGGGAATACAATGAGCAGTTCTTC
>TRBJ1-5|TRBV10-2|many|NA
CASSGLGFDSNQPQHF
TGCGCCAGCAGTGGATTGGGATTCGATAGCAATCAGCCCCAGCATTTT
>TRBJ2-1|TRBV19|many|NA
CASSIGGPSSYNEQFF
TGTGCCAGTAGTATTGGGGGGCCAAGCTCCTACAATGAGCAGTTCTTC
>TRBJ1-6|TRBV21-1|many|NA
CASVPHALVNSPLHF
TGTGCCAGCGTCCCCCATGCCCTTGTCAATTCACCCCTCCACTTT